The following is a T cell receptor beta chain sequence with its context. Its antigen is undetermined. Trimming removed 4 bases from V and 0 bases from J; junction bases left unmatched: 6. Germline V CDR1 and CDR2: MGHRA, YSYEKL. CDR3 size: 15 residues. This specimen belongs to a study of OX40 agonist ivuxolimab in advanced cancers. Looking at the study overall: An anti-OX40 (CD134) antibody with agonistic activity, ivuxolimab, was administered to patients. Three partial responders included one hepatocellular carcinoma patient and two cutaneous melanoma patients.

The method was immunoSEQ multiplex PCR; TCRdb's version includes in-frame clones alone and lacks a portion of them. The sample lists roughly 67,000 clones, around 80% occurring once. Overall study findings and caveats: Those patients achieving a partial response at 0.1-3.0 mg/kg showed among the lowest clonal expansion. Some patients who did not respond also had low normalized T-cell clonal expansion.

The clonotype comes from an adult with an advanced solid tumor such as melanoma, head and neck, liver or kidney cancer. This material consisted of CD4+ or CD8+ T cells sorted from blood, taken in a trial of the OX40 agonist ivuxolimab. The V gene is TRBV4-1, the J gene TRBJ2-7; 7 positions match TRBD1. The CDR3 reads CASSPRQGPSYEQYF. The CDR3 DNA is TGCGCCAGCAGCCCACGACAGGGCCCCTCCTACGAGCAGTACTTC.